This passage covers 25 T cell receptor beta chains from one sample sequenced in a study of T cell repertoires in cytomegalovirus infection (dated by TCRdb to between 2018 and 2021). For sequencing, an Illumina HiSeq 1500 was employed. TCRdb reprocessing: public reads trimmed at Q25 with fastp, clones called with MiXCR, in-frame beta chains kept. When rows share a CDR3 protein, they turn into one entry using the most common DNA and genes. Here the sample has about 100,000 distinct CDR3 sequences; about 25% occur a single time. More than 35% of the sample goes to the ten largest clones. The sequenced material came from CD8+ T cells from PBMCs. These receptors were obtained from a human donor in good health (CMV status not recorded). Some clones in this sample may be carry-over from other donors' samples.

This clonotype was found many times. The V call is TRBV5-1, the J call TRBJ2-1; TRBD1 matches at 8 bases. V lost 4 bases, J lost 7 bases, and 10 bases stayed unmatched. The CDR3 consists of 15 residues. Germline values: CDR1 SGHRS, CDR2 YFSETQ. The CDR3 region has the DNA TGCGCCAGCAGCGAGAGGCAGGGGGCATGGAATGAGCAGTTCTTC. Its translation: CASSERQGAWNEQFF.

This clonotype has only a few counts. The chain has TRBV6-6 and TRBJ2-7; 11 positions match TRBD2. Trimming at V came to 10 bases and at J to 5 bases, leaving 7 bases not matched to a gene. CDR3 size: 13 residues. Germline CDR1 and CDR2: MNHNY and SVGAGI (reference sequence). CDR3 amino acids: CATLAGVEDEQYF. The CDR3 coding sequence is TGTGCCACACTAGCGGGAGTAGAGGACGAGCAGTACTTC.

The CDR3 coding sequence is TGTGCCAGCAGTCCGCGCGGGGTTCGTGGCTACACCTTC. Its protein product is CASSPRGVRGYTF. The chain links TRBV12-3 or TRBV12-4 to TRBJ1-2; the D is unclear. CDR3 length: 13 amino acids. Trimming left V 5 bases short and J 7 bases short, with 14 bases between.

This clonotype was recorded a few times. The chain combines TRBV12-3 or TRBV12-4 with TRBJ2-7; the D call may be TRBD1 or TRBD2 (5 bases each). The CDR3 has 16 amino acids. The V gene lost 5 bases and the J gene lost 2 bases, with 19 bases spanning the gap. The CDR3 loop reads CASSPSWGYPTYEQYF. The CDR3 DNA follows: TGTGCCAGCAGTCCTTCATGGGGGTACCCGACCTACGAGCAGTACTTC.

The sample holds many counts of this clonotype. The rearrangement uses TRBV19 and TRBJ2-7; perhaps TRBD2 as D (6 bases). Germline values: CDR1 LNHDA, CDR2 SQIVND (reference sequence). V lost 5 bases to trimming and J lost 2 bases, with 19 bases between them. This CDR3 is 16 amino acids long. The CDR3 DNA follows: TGTGCCAGTAGTTTACCGGGACTTACTAACCCCTACGAGCAGTACTTC. Translation gives CASSLPGLTNPYEQYF.

This clonotype was seen a handful of times. The rearrangement links TRBV7-4 to TRBJ2-7; D is unresolved. The V end lost 3 bases, the J end lost 2 bases, and 11 bases lay between the germline ends. Per germline, CDR1 SGHVT and CDR2 SQSDAQ. CDR3 length: 14 amino acids. The CDR3 region is CASSFSLETYEQYF. DNA for the CDR3: TGTGCCAGCAGCTTTAGTCTGGAAACCTACGAGCAGTACTTC.

The V call is TRBV28, the J call TRBJ2-7, with TRBD1 identical over 12 bases. Trimming at V came to 4 bases and at J to 3 bases, leaving 7 bases not matched to a gene. From germline, CDR1 is MDHEN and CDR2 SYDVKM. This CDR3 has 16 residues. The CDR3 spells CASSYSGTGGFYEQYF. DNA of the CDR3: TGTGCCAGCAGTTATTCCGGGACAGGGGGCTTCTACGAGCAGTACTTC.

The chain carries TRBV4-1 and TRBJ1-5; D uncertain. Between the trimmed V and J ends, which lost 0 bases and 6 bases, there was a span of 9 bases. The CDR3 consists of 14 residues. CDR1 is MGHRA, CDR2 YSYEKL, per germline. The CDR3, as DNA: TGCGCCAGCAGCCAAGATATGGGCCGTCAGCCCCAGCATTTT. Its protein is CASSQDMGRQPQHF.

The chain is built from TRBV4-3 and TRBJ2-7; 8 bases are a match to TRBD1. The CDR3 is made up of 15 amino acids. V shed 0 bases and J 6 bases; nucleotides not matched to a gene: 7. Germline-derived CDR1 and CDR2 are LGHNA and YSLEER. CDR3 residues: CASSQDPGQGSEQYF. As DNA, the CDR3 is TGCGCCAGCAGCCAAGACCCAGGACAGGGATCCGAGCAGTACTTC.

This clonotype was seen repeatedly, ten times or more. The CDR3 loop is CASSFANEQFF. The CDR3 DNA reads as TGTGCCAGCAGCTTTGCGAATGAGCAGTTCTTC. The genes are TRBV7-8 and TRBJ2-1, with no clear D. The CDR3 runs to 11 residues. Germline V gives CDR1 SGHVS, CDR2 FQNEAQ. V lost 3 bases and J 7 bases, leaving 4 bases between the germline ends.

V gene TRBV19 combines with J gene TRBJ2-7, with a tentative D call TRBD2 (6 bases). The CDR3 spans 15 residues. V lost 3 bases to trimming and J lost 4 bases, with 16 bases between them. The germline V gene has CDR1 LNHDA and CDR2 SQIVND (reference sequence). In DNA, the CDR3 is TGTGCCAGTAGTATTCTGCCTTCGGGACTTTACGAGCAGTACTTC. The encoded protein is CASSILPSGLYEQYF.

This clonotype has more than one count but fewer than ten. The chain is built from TRBV24-1 and TRBJ2-7; D remains ambiguous. The CDR3 totals 14 residues. Germline V lookup: CDR1 KGHDR, CDR2 SFDVKD. V was trimmed by 3 bases and J by 4 bases, leaving 12 bases between them. The CDR3 coding sequence is TGTGCCACCAGTGATCAAGACCCCCCATACGAGCAGTACTTC. Amino acids: CATSDQDPPYEQYF.

The V call is TRBV4-3, the J call TRBJ1-1, with unresolved D. The CDR3 has 14 residues. Trimming took off 1 base at V and 5 bases at J, with 11 bases between the two ends. Germline V CDR1 and CDR2: LGHNA, YSLEER. In DNA form, the CDR3 reads TGCGCCAGCAGCCAAGTAGAGGGTGAGACTGAAGCTTTCTTT. Residues: CASSQVEGETEAFF.

This clonotype turned up a few times. The CDR3 loop reads CATWFPGRNTEAFF. CDR3 coding DNA: TGTGCCACCTGGTTCCCCGGGAGGAACACTGAAGCTTTCTTT. V is TRBV28 and J is TRBJ1-1; D not certain. The CDR3 loop spans 14 amino acids. Germline CDR1 is MDHEN and CDR2 is SYDVKM. Trimming pared 10 bases from V and 1 base from J, leaving 16 bases between.

This clonotype was recorded a few times. The J gene is TRBJ1-1, the V gene TRBV15, with a tentative D call TRBD1 (6 bases). Per germline, CDR1 LNHNV and CDR2 YYDKDF (reference sequence). V was pared by 0 bases and J by 4 bases, with 18 bases between. This CDR3 contains 17 residues. CDR3 sequence: CATSRDRSSGVRTEAFF. The CDR3 region has the DNA TGTGCCACCAGCAGAGATCGTTCATCAGGGGTTCGCACTGAAGCTTTCTTT.

As regards this clonotype: A junction boundary mismatches the germline segment, possibly from a read error. The chain carries TRBV7-9 and TRBJ2-5, with D unresolved. Germline-derived CDR1 and CDR2 are SEHNR and FQNEAQ (reference sequence). The CDR3 spans 13 residues. The CDR3 protein is CASSQRIQGTQYF. As DNA, the CDR3 is TGTGCCAGCAGCCAACGGATACAAGGGACCCAGTACTTC.

The V call is TRBV20-1, the J call TRBJ2-2; 10 bases are shared with TRBD2. The germline V gene encodes CDR1 DFQATT and CDR2 SNEGSKA (reference sequence). V trimming: 3 bases; J trimming: 2 bases; junction bases outside the gene matches: 12. There are 18 residues in the CDR3. CDR3 sequence reads: CSARALGTSGDNTGELFF. DNA for the CDR3: TGCAGTGCTAGGGCGCTCGGAACTAGCGGGGACAACACCGGGGAGCTGTTTTTT.

Notes on this clonotype: A much larger clone differs from this one at a single base, so this may be a read error. The chain recombines TRBV12-3 or TRBV12-4 with TRBJ2-2; 10 nucleotides line up with TRBD1. V dropped 7 bases and J dropped 6; count of bases not matched to a gene: 8. This CDR3 is built from 15 residues. CDR3 in DNA: TGTGCCAGCATTAGCGGAGACAGGGGGCCCGGGGAGCTGTTTTTT. It encodes CASISGDRGPGELFF.

In its sample, this clonotype was seen a few times. This rearrangement joins TRBV6-1 to TRBJ2-5; a weak D match, TRBD1 (6 bases). The CDR3 extends over 15 amino acids. From germline, CDR1 is MNHNS and CDR2 SASEGT. V lost 6 bases and J 5 bases, leaving 19 bases between the germline ends. CDR3 amino acids: CASRLQGSGWETQYF. The CDR3 region has the DNA TGTGCCAGCAGACTTCAGGGGTCTGGGTGGGAGACCCAGTACTTC.

The chain joins TRBV7-3 to TRBJ2-1; D unresolved. Between the trimmed V and J ends, which lost 4 bases and 7 bases, there was a span of 11 bases. Per the germline V gene, CDR1 is SGHTA and CDR2 is FQGTGA. This CDR3 has 13 residues. The CDR3 spells CASSWYTGNEQFF. For the CDR3, the DNA is TGTGCCAGCAGCTGGTACACTGGAAATGAGCAGTTCTTC.

The V and J genes are TRBV6-1 and TRBJ1-1; D gene unclear. This CDR3 is 14 amino acids long. Germline V gives CDR1 MNHNS, CDR2 SASEGT. Trimming took 6 bases from V and 2 from J, leaving 13 bases between them. The CDR3 is CASRSGLVNTEAFF. The CDR3 bases are TGTGCCAGCAGATCCGGGTTAGTAAACACTGAAGCTTTCTTT.

This rearrangement joins TRBV11-2 to TRBJ1-2; D remains ambiguous. The CDR3 spans 14 residues. Trimming took 4 bases from V and 2 from J, leaving 11 bases between them. Germline V gives CDR1 SGHAT, CDR2 FQNNGV. CDR3 sequence reads: CASSSGERNYGYTF. The CDR3 DNA reads TGTGCCAGCAGCTCAGGAGAGAGAAACTATGGCTACACCTTC.

This clonotype was seen more than once but under ten times. V gene TRBV6-5 combines with J gene TRBJ1-1; 7 bases fit TRBD1. Trimming at V came to 2 bases and at J to 2 bases, leaving 2 bases not matched to a gene. Germline values: CDR1 MNHEY, CDR2 SVGAGI. This CDR3 has 14 residues. CDR3 in amino acids: CASSYQGVNTEAFF. The CDR3 region has the DNA TGTGCCAGCAGTTACCAGGGGGTTAACACTGAAGCTTTCTTT.

The table lists this clonotype with a few counts. The chain employs TRBV2 and TRBJ2-1; weak D call: TRBD2 (6 bases). The CDR3 contains 17 residues. Trimming removed 7 bases at V and 3 bases at J, with 22 bases between. CDR1 is SNHLY, CDR2 FYNNEI, per germline. In DNA, the CDR3 is TGTGCCAGCATAGGGGAGGAAGTCCCTTCCCACTACAATGAGCAGTTCTTC. Its protein product is CASIGEEVPSHYNEQFF. The entire variable domain, with the rest obtained from reference TRBV2 and TRBJ2-1, is as follows: EPEVTQTPSHQVTQMGQEVILRCVPISNHLYFYWYRQILGQKVEFLVSFYNNEISEKSEIFDDQFSVERPDGSNFTLKIRSTKLEDSAMYFCASIGEEVPSHYNEQFFGPGTRLTVL.

In this sample, this clonotype turned up a few times. The CDR3 region is CSVDLPGYSGNTIYF. The CDR3 DNA follows: TGCAGCGTTGATCTCCCGGGGTACTCTGGAAACACCATATATTTT. This chain uses TRBV29-1 with TRBJ1-3; D is uncertain. The CDR3 spans 15 residues. In germline, CDR1 is SQVTM, CDR2 ANQGSEA. Deletions cut 3 bases from V and 0 bases from J, with 12 bases between.